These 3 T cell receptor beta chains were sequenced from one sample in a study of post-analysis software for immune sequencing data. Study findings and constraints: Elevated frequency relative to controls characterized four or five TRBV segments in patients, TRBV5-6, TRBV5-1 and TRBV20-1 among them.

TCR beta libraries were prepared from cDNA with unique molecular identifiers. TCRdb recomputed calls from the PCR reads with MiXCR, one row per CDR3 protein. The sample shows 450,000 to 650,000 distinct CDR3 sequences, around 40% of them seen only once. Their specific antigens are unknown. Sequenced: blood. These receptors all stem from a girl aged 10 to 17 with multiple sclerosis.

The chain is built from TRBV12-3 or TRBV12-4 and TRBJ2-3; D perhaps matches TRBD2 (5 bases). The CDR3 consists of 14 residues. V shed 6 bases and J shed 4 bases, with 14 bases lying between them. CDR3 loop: CASSSRNGADTQYF. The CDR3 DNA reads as TGTGCCAGCAGCAGTCGGAACGGGGCAGATACGCAGTATTTT.

The CDR3 loop is CASSRPWGQGGGEQFF. In DNA, the CDR3 is TGTGCCAGCAGCCGGCCCTGGGGACAGGGAGGCGGTGAGCAGTTCTTC. The genes are TRBV7-9 and TRBJ2-1, with TRBD1 matching 9 bases. Germline V gene lookup returns CDR1 SEHNR and CDR2 FQNEAQ (reference sequence). Trimming at V came to 5 bases and at J to 9 bases, leaving 14 bases not matched to a gene. The CDR3 is 16 residues long. The full variable domain, completed using reference TRBV7-9 and TRBJ2-1, is DTGVSQNPRHKITKRGQNVTFRCDPISEHNRLYWYRQTLGQGPEFLTYFQNEAQLEKSRLLSDRFSAERPKGSFSTLEIQRTEQGDSAMYLCASSRPWGQGGGEQFFGPGTRLTVL.

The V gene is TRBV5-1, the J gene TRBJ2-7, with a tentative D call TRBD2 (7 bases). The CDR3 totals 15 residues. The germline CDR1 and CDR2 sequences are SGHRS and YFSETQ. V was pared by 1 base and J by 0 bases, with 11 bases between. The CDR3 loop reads CASSLMGGGSYEQYF. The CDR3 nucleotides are TGCGCCAGCAGCTTGATGGGAGGGGGCTCCTACGAGCAGTACTTC.